These 26 T cell receptor beta chains were all obtained from the same sample, sequenced in a study of early stage breast cancer tumors. Sequencing was performed with immunoSEQ multiplex PCR; in TCRdb, only in-frame clones are kept and a portion is missing. The sample lists around 28,000 clones, roughly 50% occurring once. The sequencing input was breast tumor tissue. The receptors stem from a person between 45 and 65 years old with breast cancer.

This clone was observed a few times. The CDR3 DNA reads TGTGCCAGCAGACGGGATGGCTACACCTTC. It specifies CASRRDGYTF. V and J are TRBV6-6 and TRBJ1-2; D uncertain. Per the germline V gene, CDR1 is MNHNY and CDR2 is SVGAGI (reference sequence). Trimming removed 6 bases at V and 6 bases at J, with 5 bases between. CDR3 length: 10 amino acids.

CDR3 sequence (DNA): TGTGCCAGCAGCGTAGGGACTAGCGGGGGAAACACCGGGGAGCTGTTTTTT. Residues: CASSVGTSGGNTGELFF. The genes are TRBV9 and TRBJ2-2; TRBD2 matches at 13 bases. The CDR3 spans 17 residues. After removal of 0 bases from V and 2 bases from J, the junction contained 1 base not matched to a gene. The germline gives CDR1 SGDLS, CDR2 YYNGEE.

This clone is a singleton in its sample. The rearrangement links TRBV5-5 to TRBJ2-1, with 8 nucleotides matching TRBD1. The CDR3 covers 19 residues. V lost 0 bases, J lost 0 bases, and 11 bases stayed unmatched. Germline V lookup: CDR1 SGHKS, CDR2 YYEKEE (reference sequence). CDR3 nucleotide sequence: TGTGCCAGCAGCTTGGTCCCAGGGGGCGCCTTTAGCTCCTACAATGAGCAGTTCTTC. Translation: CASSLVPGGAFSSYNEQFF.

CDR3 amino acids: CAGDRGAYEQYF. CDR3 sequence (DNA): TGTGCCGGCGACAGGGGGGCCTACGAGCAGTACTTC. V usage is TRBV30 and J usage is TRBJ2-7; 9 nucleotides agree with TRBD1. The CDR3 is 12 residues long. The V gene's germline CDR1 is GTSNPN and CDR2 SVGIG (reference sequence). J gave up 2 bases and V 8 bases, and 4 bases lay outside the gene matches.

This clone was picked up a small number of times. The V gene is TRBV9, the J gene TRBJ2-7; 7 positions match TRBD2. Unmatched junction bases numbered 7, after V lost 4 bases and J lost 3 bases. Germline V lookup: CDR1 SGDLS, CDR2 YYNGEE. CDR3 length: 14 residues. The chain's CDR3 is CASSTRDYFYEQYF. The CDR3 DNA is TGTGCCAGCAGCACGAGGGACTACTTCTACGAGCAGTACTTC. The variable domain in full, with the rest retrieved from reference TRBV9 and TRBJ2-7, is DSGVTQTPKHLITATGQRVTLRCSPRSGDLSVYWYQQSLDQGLQFLIQYYNGEERAKGNILERFSAQQFPDLHSELNLSSLELGDSALYFCASSTRDYFYEQYFGPGTRLTVT.

V usage is TRBV30 and J usage is TRBJ1-2; D is unresolved. Germline V gene sequence: CDR1 GTSNPN, CDR2 SVGIG (reference sequence). The CDR3 runs to 15 residues. V was pared by 1 base and J by 4 bases, with 16 bases between. CDR3 region: CAWSERGGRAYGYTF. CDR3 DNA: TGTGCCTGGAGTGAGCGGGGAGGACGCGCCTATGGCTACACCTTC.

CDR3 protein: CASSPGLLSYEQYF. CDR3 DNA: TGTGCCAGCAGCCCGGGACTTTTGAGCTACGAGCAGTACTTC. J is TRBJ2-7 and V is TRBV7-9, with D tentatively TRBD2 (6 bases). This CDR3 is 14 amino acids long. Per germline, CDR1 SEHNR and CDR2 FQNEAQ (reference sequence). Trimming stripped 5 bases from V and 3 bases from J, with 14 bases between.

The chain recombines TRBV19 with TRBJ2-2; TRBD1 might be the D (7 bases). Between the trimmed V and J ends, which lost 3 bases and 2 bases, there was a span of 16 bases. The CDR3 covers 17 residues. The germline gives CDR1 LNHDA, CDR2 SQIVND (reference sequence). In DNA, the CDR3 is TGTGCCAGTAGTATGGGAGGAGGGGGCTTCAACACCGGGGAGCTGTTTTTT. As protein: CASSMGGGGFNTGELFF. The complete variable domain, with remaining parts taken from reference TRBV19 and TRBJ2-2, reads DGGITQSPKYLFRKEGQNVTLSCEQNLNHDAMYWYRQDPGQGLRLIYYSQIVNDFQKGDIAEGYSVSREKKESFPLTVTSAQKNPTAFYLCASSMGGGGFNTGELFFGEGSRLTVL.

The chain combines TRBV14 with TRBJ1-2; D ambiguous. The CDR3 is 13 residues long. The V gene's germline CDR1 is SGHDN and CDR2 FVKESK. The V gene lost 0 bases and the J gene lost 4 bases, with 6 bases spanning the gap. CDR3 in amino acids: CASSQEWSYGYTF. CDR3 sequence (DNA): TGTGCCAGCAGCCAAGAATGGAGCTATGGCTACACCTTC.

The rearrangement uses TRBV7-3 and TRBJ2-1, with 8 nucleotides matching TRBD1. In germline, CDR1 is SGHTA, CDR2 FQGTGA. V lost 3 bases to trimming and J lost 8 bases; unmatched junction nucleotides: 3. The CDR3 has 13 residues. In DNA form, the CDR3 reads TGTGCCAGCAGCTTTGCAGGGGGCTATGAGCAGTTCTTC. Amino acid sequence: CASSFAGGYEQFF.

This clone is medium-sized. CDR3 residues: CASSLEANNEQFF. CDR3 in DNA: TGTGCCAGCAGCTTAGAGGCCAACAATGAGCAGTTCTTC. The chain couples TRBV7-3 to TRBJ2-1; D uncertain. The germline V gene has CDR1 SGHTA and CDR2 FQGTGA. CDR3 length equals 13 residues. The V gene lost 2 bases and the J gene lost 5 bases, with 7 bases spanning the gap.

V and J are TRBV5-1 and TRBJ2-1, with no clear D. Germline V gene data show CDR1 as SGHRS and CDR2 as YFSETQ. The CDR3 runs 16 residues. Trimming cost V 5 bases and J 0 bases, with 15 bases left between them. CDR3 DNA sequence: TGCGCCAGCAGGAATGGAGCCCCTACCTCCTACAATGAGCAGTTCTTC. Amino acids: CASRNGAPTSYNEQFF.

This chain connects TRBV9 to TRBJ2-3, with 13 bases aligning to TRBD2. Germline V CDR1 and CDR2: SGDLS, YYNGEE. CDR3 length equals 21 residues. J was trimmed by 4 bases and V by 3 bases; bases with no gene match: 20. CDR3 loop: CASSAPIGGGLAGEWADTQYF. The CDR3 DNA is TGTGCCAGCAGCGCGCCAATAGGGGGCGGACTAGCGGGAGAATGGGCAGATACGCAGTATTTT.

The chain uses TRBV7-3 and TRBJ2-2; possibly TRBD1 or TRBD2 for D (5 bases each). Germline V lookup: CDR1 SGHTA, CDR2 FQGTGA. V was trimmed by 4 bases and J by 4 bases, leaving 7 bases between them. The CDR3 spans 13 residues. The CDR3 protein is CASSWDGTGELFF. CDR3 in DNA: TGTGCCAGCAGCTGGGACGGCACCGGGGAGCTGTTTTTT.

In this sample, this clone is medium-sized. This CDR3 is CASSFVGGSSHEQYF. CDR3 nucleotides: TGTGCCAGCAGCTTTGTTGGGGGCTCTTCTCACGAGCAGTACTTC. This chain connects TRBV11-2 to TRBJ2-7, with D possibly matching TRBD1 (6 bases). Germline values: CDR1 SGHAT, CDR2 FQNNGV. The V gene lost 3 bases and the J gene lost 5 bases, with 17 bases spanning the gap. CDR3 length: 15 residues.

This clone was seen a few times. The chain uses TRBV6-5 and TRBJ1-1; D is possibly TRBD1 (6 bases). CDR1 and CDR2 from the germline V gene are MNHEY and SVGAGI. V shed 0 bases and J shed 3 bases, with 11 bases lying between them. The CDR3 spans 15 residues. This CDR3 is CASSYSGGQDTEAFF. CDR3 DNA: TGTGCCAGCAGTTACTCGGGGGGGCAGGACACTGAAGCTTTCTTT.

V gene TRBV5-1 combines with J gene TRBJ2-7; 7 positions match TRBD2. Per germline, CDR1 SGHRS and CDR2 YFSETQ. V was clipped by 5 bases and J by 2 bases; unmatched bases: 7. This CDR3 region has 14 residues. This CDR3 reads CASSMGGGAYEQYF. In nucleotides, the CDR3 is TGCGCCAGCAGTATGGGGGGGGGAGCCTACGAGCAGTACTTC.

This clone has just a few counts. The chain combines TRBV15 with TRBJ1-2, with D perhaps TRBD1 (5 bases). Germline V CDR1 and CDR2: LNHNV, YYDKDF (reference sequence). V was pared by 0 bases and J by 0 bases, with 8 bases between. The CDR3 length is 15 residues. The CDR3 nucleotides are TGTGCCACCAGCAGAGAGGCAGGGTCTAACTATGGCTACACCTTC. Amino acid sequence: CATSREAGSNYGYTF.

The V gene is TRBV5-5, the J gene TRBJ2-3; D is ambiguous. V lost 0 bases, J lost 1 base, and 6 bases lay in between. CDR3 size: 14 residues. Germline values: CDR1 SGHKS, CDR2 YYEKEE (reference sequence). The CDR3 sequence is CASSLAWGTDTQYF. CDR3 coding DNA: TGTGCCAGCAGCTTGGCCTGGGGCACAGATACGCAGTATTTT.

CDR3 loop: CASSVVGQGGSEAFF. DNA for the CDR3: TGTGCCAGCAGCGTAGTGGGACAGGGCGGATCTGAAGCTTTCTTT. The chain has TRBV9 and TRBJ1-1; TRBD1 agrees at 9 bases. CDR1 and CDR2 from the germline V gene are SGDLS and YYNGEE. Losses at the gene ends were 0 bases for V and 6 bases for J; bases not matched to a gene: 6. This CDR3 has 15 amino acids.

This clone has a single count. The chain recombines TRBV27 with TRBJ2-7; D unresolved. Trimming pared 3 bases from V and 4 bases from J, leaving 10 bases between. CDR3 size: 13 residues. Germline loops: CDR1 MNHEY, CDR2 SMNVEV (reference sequence). The CDR3 DNA sequence: TGTGCCAGCAGTTTGAGTTTTCATTACGAGCAGTACTTC. This codes for CASSLSFHYEQYF.

This clone was seen a few times. J is TRBJ2-6 and V is TRBV11-3; D is uncertain. Germline V CDR1 and CDR2: SGHNT, YENEEA. CDR3 length: 13 residues. The V end was cut by 5 bases, the J end by 0 bases, with 2 bases between. The CDR3 DNA sequence: TGTGCCAGCAGCACCTCTGGGGCCAACGTCCTGACTTTC. It codes for CASSTSGANVLTF.

V is TRBV4-1 and J is TRBJ2-1; possibly TRBD2 for D (5 bases). The V gene's germline CDR1 is MGHRA and CDR2 YSYEKL. CDR3 length equals 16 residues. Trimming pared 1 base from V and 4 bases from J, leaving 14 bases between. The CDR3 coding sequence is TGCGCCAGCAGCCAAGTTGGGCGGGTGGAGTACAATGAGCAGTTCTTC. Protein: CASSQVGRVEYNEQFF.

The CDR3 nucleotides read TGTGCCAGCAGCTTAGGTGTAGCGGGAGGCCAAGAGACCCAGTACTTC. Its translation: CASSLGVAGGQETQYF. The J gene is TRBJ2-5, the V gene TRBV11-3; the match to TRBD2 covers 10 bases. This CDR3 region has 16 residues. From germline, CDR1 is SGHNT and CDR2 YENEEA. The V gene end was trimmed by 1 base and the J gene end by 1 base; junction bases not matched to a gene: 3.

V usage is TRBV27 and J usage is TRBJ2-1; D not certain. The germline gives CDR1 MNHEY, CDR2 SMNVEV (reference sequence). Trimming cost V 3 bases and J 4 bases, with 10 bases left between them. The CDR3 extends over 14 amino acids. The CDR3 DNA reads TGTGCCAGCAGTTTGGGCTCGTTGTACAATGAGCAGTTCTTC. Translating it yields CASSLGSLYNEQFF.

This clone was recorded once. The rearrangement uses TRBV12-1 and TRBJ2-4. TRBV12-1 is a listed pseudogene. This CDR3 is built from 16 residues. CDR3 coding DNA: TGTGCCAGCATCCCGTCCCCGATAGGGCCCAAAAACATTCAGTACTTC. This gives the protein CASIPSPIGPKNIQYF.